The clone carrying this T cell receptor beta chain has only a few counts. What it binds is not known. Scientists amplified the TCR beta CDR3 regions from RNA transcripts. Following a first-round RT-PCR that used HTBI primers, a second-round multiplex PCR was carried out. TCRdb called the multiplex PCR reads again in MiXCR, with one record for every CDR3 protein. The repertoire holds roughly 50,000 distinct CDR3 sequences, with roughly 46% as singletons. Germline assignment: CDR1 ENHRY and CDR2 SYGVKD. The CDR3 is made up of 15 amino acids. The junction had 12 bases not matched to a gene; V was cut back by 6 bases and J by 10 bases. The source of the sample is a study of Graves' ophthalmopathy and Graves' hyperthyroidism. Study-wide results and limits: Sensitivity of around 85% and specificity of nearly 82% were achieved when a 13-signature model separated ophthalmopathy from stable hyperthyroidism. Blood also harbored most expanded thyroid clonotypes above 0.001 frequency.

The diagnosis was founded upon clinical symptoms, serum thyroxine, TRAb, thyroid ultrasound and orbital computed tomography. The rearrangement links TRBV10-3 to TRBJ1-6, with 7 bases matching TRBD1. This receptor was obtained from an adult woman with Graves' ophthalmopathy. Source material: peripheral blood. The CDR3 nucleotides read TGTGCCATCAGCGCCGACAGGGCCCAGACGTCACCCCTCCACTTT. Translation gives CAISADRAQTSPLHF.